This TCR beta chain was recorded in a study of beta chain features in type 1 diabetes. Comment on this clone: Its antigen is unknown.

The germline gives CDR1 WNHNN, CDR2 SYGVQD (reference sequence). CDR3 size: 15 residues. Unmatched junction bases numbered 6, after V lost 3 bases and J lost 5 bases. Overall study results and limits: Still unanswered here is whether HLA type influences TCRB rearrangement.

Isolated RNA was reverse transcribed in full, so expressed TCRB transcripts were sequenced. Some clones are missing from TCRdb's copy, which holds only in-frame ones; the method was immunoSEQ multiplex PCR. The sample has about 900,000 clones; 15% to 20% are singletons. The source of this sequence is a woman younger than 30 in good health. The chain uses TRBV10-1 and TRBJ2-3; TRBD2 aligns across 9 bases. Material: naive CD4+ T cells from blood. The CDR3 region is CASSDRSGSGDTQYF. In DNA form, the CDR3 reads TGCGCCAGCAGTGACCGTAGCGGGAGTGGAGATACGCAGTATTTT.